Reported below is one T cell receptor (beta chain). Its antigen is not identified. Here immunoSEQ multiplex PCR was the method, and the copy in TCRdb shows in-frame clones only, minus some. Of roughly 120,000 clones in the sample, roughly 77% are singletons; the top ten hold 1.5% to 2%. These data belong to a study of radiation and T cells in renal cell carcinoma. CDR1 is SQVTM, CDR2 ANQGSEA, per germline. The junction had 18 bases not matched to a gene; V was cut back by 4 bases and J by 13 bases. CDR3 size: 15 residues. The study's findings and limits: From baseline, blood top tumor clonotypes peaked at 2 weeks post-radiation.

Time point in this sample: blood 2 weeks post-SBRT. Treatment denoted: 15 Gy SBRT to primary tumor, nephrectomy 4 weeks later. The chain recombines TRBV29-1 with TRBJ1-4; 7 bases fit TRBD1. This receptor was obtained from a woman aged 55-75 years with renal cell carcinoma. Sequenced here: blood, sampled from a patient whose treatment included radiotherapy and nephrectomy. The CDR3, as DNA: TGCAGCGTTGCTACCAATGAGGGGACAGTAAATTTACTGTTTTTT. Translated, it gives CSVATNEGTVNLLFF.